Below, one TCR beta chain is given with its context. This clonotype was detected many times. Its antigen is currently not known. One base away there is no much larger clone; base qualities are not given. The library relied on PCR. For sequencing, an Illumina HiSeq 2500 was employed. To normalize quantification of the TCRbeta repertoire, the TCR libraries were built with molecular barcoding that relied on unique molecular identifiers. The raw public reads went through TCRdb reprocessing: fastp at Q25, MiXCR clone calling, in-frame beta chains kept. Merged by CDR3 protein, the rows form single entries marked with the most common genes and DNA. The sample table contains about 240,000 distinct CDR3 sequences; only one count was recorded for around 12% of them. In total, the top ten clones hold roughly 2.6% of the sample. This sample is drawn from a study of T-cell reconstitution after alpha-beta-depleted transplantation in children (dated by TCRdb to 2016 to 2017). Regarding the complete study: Using TCR repertoire profiling, the study quantitatively followed how T-cell immune reconstitution unfolded in children after TCRalphabeta/CD19-depleted allogeneic hematopoietic cell transplantation.

Measured from the cysteine to the phenylalanine, the CDR3 is 17 residues long. The kept DNA is CDR3 alone, 51 bases in frame from the first base. V is trimmed back by 1 base and J by 4 bases, and the junction contains 9 bases that no gene match accounts for. The germline V gene supplies CDR1 SGHRS and CDR2 YFSETQ. The clonotype comes from a human donor who donated a stem cell graft to a child with acute lymphoblastic leukemia. This sample comprised PBMCs from the stem cell graft donor, obtained from the stem cell graft. The chain is encoded by TRBV5-1 joined to TRBJ2-4; TRBD1 fits 9 bases in the junction. The bases are TGCGCCAGCAGCTTGTCCGCCGCGGGACAGGGTAAAAACATTCAGTACTTC. Its protein is CASSLSAAGQGKNIQYF.